The 15 T cell receptor beta chains reported below all come from one sample, sequenced in a study of shared clonotypes between healthy human individuals. Sequencing used immunoSEQ multiplex PCR; TCRdb keeps in-frame clones, though not all of them. The top ten clones hold less than 0.25% of a sample with 800,000 to 950,000 clones, about 96% of them seen once. The naive CD8 fraction comprised CD45RO-negative cells positively selected for CCR7 and excluded terminally differentiated effector memory CD45RA+ cells. Sequenced material: naive CD8+ T cells sorted from blood. The receptor source for this set is a man aged 25-40 years in good health.

The rearrangement links TRBV5-6 to TRBJ2-7, with no clear D. This CDR3 region has 14 residues. V was cut by 2 bases and J by 3 bases, with 12 bases left in between. CDR1 is SGHDT, CDR2 YYEEEE, per germline. The CDR3 is CASSLRTNIYEQYF. The CDR3 DNA follows: TGTGCCAGCAGCTTAAGGACGAATATCTACGAGCAGTACTTC.

V usage is TRBV6-5 and J usage is TRBJ2-7; the match to TRBD2 covers 11 bases. The CDR3 is 13 residues long. CDR1 is MNHEY and CDR2 is SVGAGI in the germline V gene. V was clipped by 9 bases and J by 4 bases; unmatched bases: 5. CDR3 DNA: TGTGCCAGTCAGGGACTAGCGGAATACGAGCAGTACTTC. It is translated as CASQGLAEYEQYF.

V and J are TRBV5-4 and TRBJ2-5; 9 nucleotides agree with TRBD1. This CDR3 contains 18 residues. V dropped 3 bases and J dropped 0; count of bases not matched to a gene: 12. CDR1 and CDR2 (germline): SGHNT, YYREEE (reference sequence). In nucleotides, the CDR3 is TGTGCCAGCAGCTGGAGGACAGGGGTTCTGGGGTACCAAGAGACCCAGTACTTC. It encodes CASSWRTGVLGYQETQYF.

The rearrangement uses TRBV27 and TRBJ1-2, with a tentative D call TRBD1 (5 bases). Germline assignment: CDR1 MNHEY and CDR2 SMNVEV (reference sequence). The CDR3 is 13 residues long. The germline V and J ends were trimmed by 3 bases and 8 bases, with 13 bases remaining between them. The CDR3 sequence is CASSFSRAQGYTF. For the CDR3, the DNA is TGTGCCAGCAGTTTTAGCAGGGCACAAGGCTACACCTTC.

The gene calls are TRBV5-6 and TRBJ2-7; D uncertain. Trimming stripped 5 bases from V and 5 bases from J, with 5 bases between. This CDR3 has 10 amino acids. Germline V gene sequence: CDR1 SGHDT, CDR2 YYEEEE. CDR3 in DNA: TGTGCCAGCAGGCCTCACGAGCAGTACTTC. Amino acids: CASRPHEQYF.

This chain uses TRBV9 with TRBJ2-1; tentatively, D is TRBD1 (5 bases). CDR1 and CDR2 (germline): SGDLS, YYNGEE. The CDR3 consists of 15 residues. V was shortened by 0 bases and J by 2 bases, with 9 bases between the two germline ends. The CDR3 here is CASSVAVTAYNEQFF. The CDR3 DNA is TGTGCCAGCAGCGTAGCAGTGACAGCCTACAATGAGCAGTTCTTC.

The V gene is TRBV27, the J gene TRBJ2-2; D call uncertain. Germline CDR1 is MNHEY and CDR2 is SMNVEV (reference sequence). The CDR3 consists of 12 residues. The germline V and J ends were trimmed by 5 bases and 2 bases, with 3 bases remaining between them. CDR3 nucleotides: TGTGCCAGCAGTCATAACACCGGGGAGCTGTTTTTT. It yields the protein CASSHNTGELFF.

This sequence joins TRBV27 and TRBJ2-7; D could derive from TRBD1 or TRBD2 (5 bases each). The CDR3 has 13 residues. Germline CDR1 and CDR2: MNHEY and SMNVEV (reference sequence). V shed 8 bases and J shed 4 bases, with 15 bases lying between them. The CDR3 protein is CASGSGPTYEQYF. The CDR3 nucleotides are TGTGCCAGCGGATCGGGACCGACGTACGAGCAGTACTTC.

The chain employs TRBV5-4 and TRBJ2-1; no firm D call. From germline, CDR1 is SGHNT and CDR2 YYREEE (reference sequence). This CDR3 is 13 amino acids long. The V gene lost 4 bases and the J gene lost 8 bases, with 13 bases spanning the gap. For the CDR3, the DNA is TGTGCCAGCAGCCCGTTTTCTGGGCATGAGCAGTTCTTC. It is translated as CASSPFSGHEQFF.

The V gene is TRBV7-9, the J gene TRBJ1-1, with no clear D. The germline gives CDR1 SEHNR, CDR2 FQNEAQ (reference sequence). The CDR3 spans 13 residues. V was shortened by 5 bases and J by 2 bases, with 9 bases between the two germline ends. In nucleotides, the CDR3 is TGTGCCAGCAGCAAAGTCCCTAACACTGAAGCTTTCTTT. Its protein product is CASSKVPNTEAFF. Looking up the rest from reference TRBV7-9 and TRBJ1-1 gives the full variable domain: DTGVSQNPRHKITKRGQNVTFRCDPISEHNRLYWYRQTLGQGPEFLTYFQNEAQLEKSRLLSDRFSAERPKGSFSTLEIQRTEQGDSAMYLCASSKVPNTEAFFGQGTRLTVV.

This chain connects TRBV21-1 to TRBJ2-1; the table's D call of TRBD1 was not tested on the DNA. TRBV21-1 is assigned pseudogene status. The CDR3 is 14 residues long. CDR3 coding DNA: TGTGCCAGCAGCCTAACGACAGGTTACAATGAGCAGTTCTTC. This encodes CASSLTTGYNEQFF.

This chain links TRBV6-5 with TRBJ2-3; no definite D call. Between the trimmed V and J ends, which lost 8 bases and 5 bases, there was a span of 20 bases. Germline V gene data show CDR1 as MNHEY and CDR2 as SVGAGI. The CDR3 runs 15 residues. CDR3 nucleotides: TGTGCCAGCTCTGGCTTGGGCCACCTAGGAGATACGCAGTATTTT. Protein product: CASSGLGHLGDTQYF.

This clone was seen only once. This rearrangement joins TRBV27 to TRBJ2-1, with TRBD1 matching over 9 bases. The ends lost 0 bases at V and 1 base at J; junction bases unmatched: 1. CDR3 length equals 16 residues. CDR1 is MNHEY, CDR2 SMNVEV, per germline (reference sequence). The CDR3 nucleotides are TGTGCCAGCAGTTTATCCGGGACAGGGTCCTACAATGAGCAGTTCTTC. As protein: CASSLSGTGSYNEQFF.

This rearrangement joins TRBV29-1 to TRBJ2-2; tentatively, D is TRBD2 (6 bases). Germline lookup yields CDR1 SQVTM and CDR2 ANQGSEA. The CDR3 contains 17 residues. V lost 1 base, J lost 6 bases, and 21 bases lay in between. The CDR3 is CSVEGSSGVREAGELFF. As DNA, the CDR3 is TGCAGCGTTGAAGGTTCGTCCGGAGTGAGGGAGGCCGGGGAGCTGTTTTTT.

The chain is built from TRBV28 and TRBJ2-3, with unresolved D. The V end was cut by 6 bases, the J end by 6 bases, with 10 bases between. Germline V gene lookup returns CDR1 MDHEN and CDR2 SYDVKM. The CDR3 is made up of 12 amino acids. CDR3 in DNA: TGTGCCAGCAGGTTCTTCGGGGATACGCAGTATTTT. Translated, it gives CASRFFGDTQYF.